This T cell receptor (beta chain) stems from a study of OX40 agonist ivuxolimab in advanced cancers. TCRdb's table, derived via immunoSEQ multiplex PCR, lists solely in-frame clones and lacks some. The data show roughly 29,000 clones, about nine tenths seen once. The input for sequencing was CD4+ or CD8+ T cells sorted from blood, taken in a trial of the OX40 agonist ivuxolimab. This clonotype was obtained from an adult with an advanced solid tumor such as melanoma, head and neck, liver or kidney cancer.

The CDR3, as DNA: TGTGCCAGCAGTATCGGGGTCACCTCCTACGAGCAGTACTTC. Protein sequence: CASSIGVTSYEQYF. The rearrangement joins TRBV25-1 to TRBJ2-7; weak D call: TRBD2 (5 bases). The ends were cut back, 5 bases at V and 0 bases at J, with 11 bases in the middle. The CDR3 covers 14 residues. Germline V gene sequence: CDR1 MGHDK, CDR2 SYGVNS.